The next 17 T cell receptor beta chains were all read from a single sample in a study of blood T cell repertoires in COVID-19. Here immunoSEQ multiplex PCR was the method, and the copy in TCRdb shows in-frame clones only, minus some. The sample includes about 140,000 clones, 84% of them seen just once. Sequencing was done on a sample of peripheral blood. Receptors were obtained from a human donor in a cohort sampled during active COVID-19.

This clone was counted a few times. V usage is TRBV2 and J usage is TRBJ1-1, with D possibly TRBD1 on 6 matching bases. Germline V gene sequence: CDR1 SNHLY, CDR2 FYNNEI. This CDR3 comprises 12 residues. Trimming cost V 9 bases and J 8 bases, with 16 bases left between them. CDR3 in amino acids: CARLKWTEEAFF. The CDR3 region has the DNA TGTGCCAGACTTAAGTGGACAGAGGAAGCTTTCTTT. The complete variable domain, with remaining parts taken from reference TRBV2 and TRBJ1-1, reads EPEVTQTPSHQVTQMGQEVILRCVPISNHLYFYWYRQILGQKVEFLVSFYNNEISEKSEIFDDQFSVERPDGSNFTLKIRSTKLEDSAMYFCARLKWTEEAFFGQGTRLTVV.

The chain has TRBV5-1 and TRBJ1-1; unclear D gene. This CDR3 region has 14 residues. Looked up from germline, CDR1 is SGHRS and CDR2 is YFSETQ. V was pared by 6 bases and J by 1 base, with 13 bases between. CDR3 in DNA: TGCGCCAGCACCTCAGGATACCAGAACACTGAAGCTTTCTTT. As protein: CASTSGYQNTEAFF.

This rearrangement joins TRBV5-1 to TRBJ2-7; possibly TRBD2 for D (5 bases). Germline CDR1 SGHRS, CDR2 YFSETQ. The CDR3 contains 14 residues. V gave up 0 bases and J gave up 0 bases, with 7 bases separating them. The CDR3 DNA reads as TGCGCCAGCAGCTTGGCCGGGATCTCCTACGAGCAGTACTTC. The encoded protein is CASSLAGISYEQYF.

The chain links TRBV7-2 to TRBJ1-5; D gene unclear. CDR3 length equals 16 residues. Germline V gives CDR1 SGHTA, CDR2 FQGNSA. V was trimmed by 5 bases and J by 0 bases, leaving 14 bases between them. CDR3 region: CASSREFAYSNQPQHF. The CDR3 region has the DNA TGTGCCAGCAGCCGGGAATTTGCTTATAGCAATCAGCCCCAGCATTTT.

This chain uses TRBV19 with TRBJ2-1; 9 nucleotides match TRBD1. V gave up 4 bases and J gave up 5 bases; unmatched junction bases: 12. Germline V gives CDR1 LNHDA, CDR2 SQIVND (reference sequence). The CDR3 consists of 17 residues. CDR3 in DNA: TGTGCCAGTAGTACCCCCTGGGACAGGGTAGGACACAATGAGCAGTTCTTC. Protein: CASSTPWDRVGHNEQFF.

This chain connects TRBV7-2 to TRBJ1-1; TRBD1 matches at 7 bases. J lost 1 base, V lost 5 bases, and 10 bases had no gene match. The germline CDR1 and CDR2 sequences are SGHTA and FQGNSA. This CDR3 is 16 amino acids long. The DNA of the CDR3 is TGTGCCAGCAGCCTCGGGACAGACTTGAGGAACACTGAAGCTTTCTTT. This translates into CASSLGTDLRNTEAFF.

To note about this clone: The junction does not match germline at one end; this may be a read error. The CDR3 region is CRSSQTGFTEAFF. In nucleotides, the CDR3 is TGCCGGAGCAGTCAGACCGGATTCACTGAAGCTTTCTTT. This rearrangement joins TRBV10-3 to TRBJ1-1; no firm D call. CDR3 size: 13 residues. Germline V CDR1 and CDR2: ENHRY, SYGVKD.

For the CDR3, the DNA is TGTGCCAGCAGTTCTAGCGGGAGTAAAGAGACCCAGTACTTC. The encoded protein is CASSSSGSKETQYF. J is TRBJ2-5 and V is TRBV6-5; TRBD2 aligns across 10 bases. V gave up 4 bases and J gave up 3 bases; unmatched junction bases: 2. From germline, CDR1 is MNHEY and CDR2 SVGAGI. The CDR3 runs to 14 residues.

This clone was found a few times. CDR3 protein: CASSQEVGQPQHF. The CDR3 DNA reads as TGTGCCAGCAGCCAAGAAGTCGGGCAGCCCCAGCATTTT. The chain couples TRBV3-1 (or the pseudogene TRBV3-2) to TRBJ1-5; D unclear. Germline V gene sequence: CDR1 LGHDT, CDR2 YNNKEL (reference sequence). Trimming removed 0 bases at V and 7 bases at J, with 7 bases between. The CDR3 covers 13 residues.

V and J are TRBV24-1 and TRBJ2-2; a weak D match, TRBD1 (6 bases). V gave up 7 bases and J gave up 1 base, with 6 bases separating them. The CDR3 spans 13 residues. Looked up from germline, CDR1 is KGHDR and CDR2 is SFDVKD. CDR3 amino acids: CATRTGNTGELFF. In DNA, the CDR3 is TGTGCCACCAGGACAGGGAACACCGGGGAGCTGTTTTTT.

The chain has TRBV30 and TRBJ2-7; 9 bases align to TRBD2. This CDR3 has 13 amino acids. After removal of 2 bases from V and 8 bases from J, the junction contained 7 bases not matched to a gene. CDR1 is GTSNPN and CDR2 is SVGIG in the germline V gene (reference sequence). The CDR3 region is CAWSPGRGGQQYV. The CDR3 nucleotides read TGTGCCTGGAGTCCTGGGCGGGGGGGCCAGCAGTACGTC.

The rearrangement uses TRBV30 and TRBJ1-1; D not certain. Germline V CDR1 and CDR2: GTSNPN, SVGIG (reference sequence). Trimming pared 8 bases from V and 3 bases from J, leaving 16 bases between. This CDR3 has 13 residues. The DNA of the CDR3 is TGTGCCGGAGGGCGGTCGGAATACACTGAAGCTTTCTTT. It yields the protein CAGGRSEYTEAFF. Combining the CDR3 with reference TRBV30 and TRBJ1-1 gives the whole variable domain SQTIHQWPATLVQPVGSPLSLECTVEGTSNPNLYWYRQAAGRGLQLLFYSVGIGQISSEVPQNLSASRPQDRQFILSSKKLLLSDSGFYLCAGGRSEYTEAFFGQGTRLTVV.

V and J are TRBV3-1 (or the pseudogene TRBV3-2) and TRBJ2-1; 15 nucleotides match TRBD2. Germline V CDR1 and CDR2: LGHDT, YNNKEL (reference sequence). The CDR3 length is 17 residues. The junction had 10 bases not matched to a gene; V was cut back by 4 bases and J by 9 bases. Here the CDR3 DNA reads TGTGCCAGCAGCCTCCGGACTAGCGGGGGGGCAGCGGCTGAGCAGTTCTTC. It specifies CASSLRTSGGAAAEQFF.

A few counts support this clone. The chain is built from TRBV4-3 and TRBJ2-7; 7 bases line up with TRBD1. J lost 3 bases, V lost 0 bases, and 5 bases had no gene match. The germline V gene has CDR1 LGHNA and CDR2 YSLEER. The CDR3 is made up of 15 amino acids. In DNA, the CDR3 is TGCGCCAGCAGCCAAGATTGGACAGGTAACTACGAGCAGTACTTC. As protein: CASSQDWTGNYEQYF.

This chain connects TRBV19 to TRBJ1-4; D unresolved. Trimming took off 3 bases at V and 7 bases at J, with 6 bases between the two ends. Germline values: CDR1 LNHDA, CDR2 SQIVND (reference sequence). This CDR3 comprises 12 residues. Here the CDR3 DNA reads TGTGCCAGTAGTATGTTCTCTGAAAAACTGTTTTTT. Amino acids: CASSMFSEKLFF.

The CDR3 here is CASSLGIRADYGYTF. DNA of the CDR3: TGTGCCAGCAGTCTCGGGATTCGGGCGGACTATGGCTACACCTTC. This rearrangement joins TRBV28 to TRBJ1-2; D not certain. V was shortened by 5 bases and J by 3 bases, with 16 bases between the two germline ends. Germline lookup yields CDR1 MDHEN and CDR2 SYDVKM. This CDR3 region has 15 residues.

This chain connects TRBV24-1 to TRBJ2-2; TRBD1 might be the D (6 bases). The CDR3 spans 17 residues. Trimming took off 4 bases at V and 2 bases at J, with 16 bases between the two ends. CDR1 KGHDR and CDR2 SFDVKD come from the germline V gene. The CDR3 loop is CATSDQRQVSNTGELFF. The CDR3 coding sequence is TGTGCCACCAGTGACCAGAGACAGGTTTCTAACACCGGGGAGCTGTTTTTT.